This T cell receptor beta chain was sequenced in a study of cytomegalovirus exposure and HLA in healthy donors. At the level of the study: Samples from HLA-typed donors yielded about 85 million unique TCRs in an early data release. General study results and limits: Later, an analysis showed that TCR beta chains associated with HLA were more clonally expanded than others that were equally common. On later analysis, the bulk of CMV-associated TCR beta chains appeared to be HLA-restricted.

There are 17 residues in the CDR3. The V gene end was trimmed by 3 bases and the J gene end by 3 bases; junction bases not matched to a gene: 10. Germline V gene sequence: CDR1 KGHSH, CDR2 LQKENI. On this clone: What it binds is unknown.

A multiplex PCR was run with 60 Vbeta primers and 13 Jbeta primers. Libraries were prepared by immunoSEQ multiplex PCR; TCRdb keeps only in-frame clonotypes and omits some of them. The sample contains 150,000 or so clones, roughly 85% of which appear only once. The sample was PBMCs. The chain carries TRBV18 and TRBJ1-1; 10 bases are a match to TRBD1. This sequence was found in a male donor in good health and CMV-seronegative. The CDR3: CASSPSWTGGGDTEAFF. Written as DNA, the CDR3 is TGTGCCAGCTCACCTTCGTGGACAGGGGGTGGGGACACTGAAGCTTTCTTT. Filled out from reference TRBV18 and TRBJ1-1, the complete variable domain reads NAGVMQNPRHLVRRRGQEARLRCSPMKGHSHVYWYRQLPEEGLKFMVYLQKENIIDESGMPKERFSAEFPKEGPSILRIQQVVRGDSAAYFCASSPSWTGGGDTEAFFGQGTRLTVV.